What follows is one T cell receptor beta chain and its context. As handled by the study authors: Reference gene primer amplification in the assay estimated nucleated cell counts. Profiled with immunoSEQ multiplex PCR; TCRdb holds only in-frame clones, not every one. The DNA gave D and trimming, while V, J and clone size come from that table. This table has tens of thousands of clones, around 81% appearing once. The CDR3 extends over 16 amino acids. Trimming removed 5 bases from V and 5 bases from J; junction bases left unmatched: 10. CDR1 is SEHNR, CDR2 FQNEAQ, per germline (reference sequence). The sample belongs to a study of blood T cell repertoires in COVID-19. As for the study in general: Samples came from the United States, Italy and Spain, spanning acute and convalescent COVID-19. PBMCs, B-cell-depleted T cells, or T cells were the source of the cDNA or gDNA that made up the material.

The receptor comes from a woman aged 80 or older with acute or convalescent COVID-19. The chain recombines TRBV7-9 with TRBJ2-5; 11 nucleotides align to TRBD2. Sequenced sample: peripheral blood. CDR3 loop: CASSPRGASGRETQYF. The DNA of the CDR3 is TGTGCCAGCAGCCCTCGAGGGGCTAGCGGGAGGGAGACCCAGTACTTC.